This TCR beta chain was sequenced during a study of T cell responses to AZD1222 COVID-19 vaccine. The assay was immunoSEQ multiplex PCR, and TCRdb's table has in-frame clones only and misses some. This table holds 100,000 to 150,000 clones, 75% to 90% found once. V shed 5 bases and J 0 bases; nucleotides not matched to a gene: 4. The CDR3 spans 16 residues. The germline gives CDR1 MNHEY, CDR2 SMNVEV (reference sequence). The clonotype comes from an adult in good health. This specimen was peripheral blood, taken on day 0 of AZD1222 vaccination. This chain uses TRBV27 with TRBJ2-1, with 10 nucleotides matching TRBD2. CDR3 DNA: TGTGCCAGCAGTAGCGGGGGGGCCGGCTCCTACAATGAGCAGTTCTTC. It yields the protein CASSSGGAGSYNEQFF.